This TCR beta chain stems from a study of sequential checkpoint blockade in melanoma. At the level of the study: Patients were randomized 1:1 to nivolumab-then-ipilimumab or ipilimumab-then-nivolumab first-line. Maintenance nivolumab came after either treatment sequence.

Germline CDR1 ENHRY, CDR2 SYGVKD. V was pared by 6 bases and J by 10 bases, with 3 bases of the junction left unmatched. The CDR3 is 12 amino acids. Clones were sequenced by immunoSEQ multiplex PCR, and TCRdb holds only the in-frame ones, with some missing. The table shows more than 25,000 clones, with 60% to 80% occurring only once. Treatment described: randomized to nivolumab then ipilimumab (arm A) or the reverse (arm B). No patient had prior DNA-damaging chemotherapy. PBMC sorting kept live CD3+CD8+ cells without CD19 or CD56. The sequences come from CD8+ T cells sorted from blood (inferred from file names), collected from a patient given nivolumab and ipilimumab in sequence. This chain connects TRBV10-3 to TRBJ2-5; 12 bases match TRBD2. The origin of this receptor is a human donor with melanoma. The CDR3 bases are TGTGCCATCAGACTAGCGGGGGGAATCCAGTACTTC. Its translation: CAIRLAGGIQYF.